This TCR beta chain was recovered during a study of memory CD4+ T cells and cytomegalovirus serostatus (dated by TCRdb to about 2019). For context, the study as a whole: The 35 or so healthy Belgian adults in the cohort included 9 who were CMV seropositive and roughly 25 who were CMV seronegative. CD4+ memory TCRbeta repertoires of a Belgian cohort with known cytomegalovirus serostatus were sequenced in order to replicate a published TCR-based CMV serostatus classifier. What the authors observed across the whole study: Among the 160 or so previously reported CMV-associated TCRbeta sequences, some 62 showed up in the CD4+ memory repertoires, with each one found in between one and five individuals. The results were interpreted as suggesting that the CMV-associated TCR signature is largely present in the CD4+ memory repertoire. On the Belgian cohort, the classifier built on the original framework reached a median bootstrapped AUC of around 0.96, with a 95% CI of 0.76-1.00. CMV serostatus prediction reached a median bootstrapped AUC of roughly 0.95 with the original framework and over 0.8 with a US-trained random forest. Unlike the original study, which covered naive and memory CD4+ and CD8+ populations, the Belgian study sequenced only CD4+CD45RO+ memory cells.

Single viable CD3+CD4+CD8-CD45RO+ cells were sorted as memory CD4+ T cells on a FACSAria II. CMV serostatus was determined using a Roche Elecsys assay that detects serum IgG against CMV pp150, pp28, p38 and p52. After the samples were thawed, total CD4+ T cells were enriched through positive selection using CD4 magnetic microbeads. The samples came from a different study that was designed specifically to examine the CD4+ T cell memory repertoire. Peripheral blood mononuclear cells were isolated and cryopreserved following standard operating procedures; serum was stored at -80 °C. The staining used CD3-PerCP (BW264/56), CD4-APC (RPA-T4), CD45RO-PE (UCHT1) and CD8-Pacific Orange (3B5) antibodies, and Sytox blue was used to exclude non-viable cells. Including cysteine and phenylalanine, the CDR3 has 14 amino acids. Only the CDR3 DNA stays, 42 bases, in frame from base 1. CDR1 and CDR2, looked up from the germline V gene, are SGHRS and YFSETQ. The junction shows trimming of 2 bases on V and 9 bases on J, plus 15 bases between the germline ends.

The Quick-DNA Microprep Kit was used to extract genomic DNA from the sorted cells. Amplification of TCRbeta DNA was done with the immunoSEQ hsTCRbeta kit, following the protocol from the manufacturer. An Illumina MiSeq instrument was used to sequence the TCRbeta libraries. In the authors' own workflow: After out-of-frame sequences were removed, 2.4 million or so distinct TCRbeta sequences remained, averaging around 66,000 per individual. Two values were used to score each individual: the count of 150 to 200 previously reported CMV-associated TCRbeta sequences and the total count of productive distinct TCRbeta sequences. A beta-binomial model was reimplemented in Python, and random forests from scikit-learn, run with default parameters, were trained on data from the US cohort. Classifier performance on the Belgian cohort was summarized as median AUC with percentile confidence intervals over 10,000 bootstrap iterations. The source is immuneACCESS, and TCRdb retained only in-frame sequences with V and J called. Part of the clones is not carried over; for the studies checked, unresolved V genes explain less than half of this, and the remainder is unexplained. The V and J calls and clone size come from that table; D and trimming were worked out from the DNA. Here the sample has 50,000 or so clones; approximately 74% occur a single time. Together, the top ten hold approximately 1.2% of the sample.

Regarding this clone: Its antigen specificity is not known. Nothing much larger sits one base from this clone, and base qualities are not available.

The specimen sequenced was memory CD4+ T cells from blood. Rearrangement joined TRBV5-1 to TRBJ2-1; perhaps TRBD2 is the D gene, with 7 bases matching. This clonotype was sampled from an adult in good health and CMV-seropositive. The CDR3: CASSLEGGLGEQFF. The DNA is TGCGCCAGCAGCTTAGAGGGGGGGCTCGGTGAGCAGTTCTTC.